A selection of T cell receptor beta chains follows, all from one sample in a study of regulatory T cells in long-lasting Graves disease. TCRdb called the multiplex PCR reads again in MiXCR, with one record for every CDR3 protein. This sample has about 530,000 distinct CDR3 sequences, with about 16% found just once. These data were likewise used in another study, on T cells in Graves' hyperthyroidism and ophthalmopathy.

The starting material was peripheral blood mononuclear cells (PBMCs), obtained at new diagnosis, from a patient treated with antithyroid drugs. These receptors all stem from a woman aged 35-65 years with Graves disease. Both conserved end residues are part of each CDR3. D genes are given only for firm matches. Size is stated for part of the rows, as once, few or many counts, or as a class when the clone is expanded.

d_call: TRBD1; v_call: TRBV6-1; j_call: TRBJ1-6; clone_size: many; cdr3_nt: TGTGCCAGCACCGCGACAGGGAGAACTCCCCTCCACTTT; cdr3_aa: CASTATGRTPLHF
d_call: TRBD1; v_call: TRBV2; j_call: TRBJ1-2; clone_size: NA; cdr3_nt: TGTGCCAGCAGCGCGCTTGGACAGGGCTACTATGGCTACACCTTC; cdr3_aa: CASSALGQGYYGYTF
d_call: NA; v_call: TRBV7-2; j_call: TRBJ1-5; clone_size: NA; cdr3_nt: TGTGCCAGCAGCTCCCGCGGGGCCAACAATCAGCCCCAGCATTTT; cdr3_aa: CASSSRGANNQPQHF
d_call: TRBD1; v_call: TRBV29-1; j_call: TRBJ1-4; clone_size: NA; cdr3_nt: TGCAGCGGGACAGGGGTGGCTAATGAAAAACTGTTTTTT; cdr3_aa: CSGTGVANEKLFF
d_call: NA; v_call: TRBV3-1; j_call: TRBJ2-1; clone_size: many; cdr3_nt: TGTGCCAGCAGCCCCGCTATCTCCTACAATGAGCAGTTCTTC; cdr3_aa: CASSPAISYNEQFF
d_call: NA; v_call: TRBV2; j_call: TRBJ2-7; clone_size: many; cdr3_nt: TGTGCCAGCAAATTACGGGTGACCCCCTACGAGCAGTACTTC; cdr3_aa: CASKLRVTPYEQYF
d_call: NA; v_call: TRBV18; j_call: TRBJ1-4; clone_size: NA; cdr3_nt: TGTGCCAGCTCCCCGATGGGGGGAGAAAAACTGTTTTTT; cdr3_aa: CASSPMGGEKLFF
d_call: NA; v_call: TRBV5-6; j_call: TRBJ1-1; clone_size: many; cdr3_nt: TGTGCCAGCAGCCAACACGCTGAAGCTTTCTTT; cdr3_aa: CASSQHAEAFF
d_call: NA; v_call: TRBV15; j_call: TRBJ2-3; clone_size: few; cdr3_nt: TGTGCCACCAGCAGAGCGGGCGGGGGCACAGATACGCAGTATTTT; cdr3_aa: CATSRAGGGTDTQYF
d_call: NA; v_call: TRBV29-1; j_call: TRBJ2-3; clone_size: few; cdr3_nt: TGCAGCGTTGGGCAGGGGCTAGATACGCAGTATTTT; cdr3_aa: CSVGQGLDTQYF
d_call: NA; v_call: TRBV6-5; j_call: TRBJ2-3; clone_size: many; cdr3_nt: TGTGCCAGCAGTTCCTCTGGGGGTGGGGGCACAGATACGCAGTATTTT; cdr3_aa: CASSSSGGGGTDTQYF
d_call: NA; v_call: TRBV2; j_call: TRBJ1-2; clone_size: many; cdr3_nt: TGTGCCAGCCGCGAGCCTAACTATGGCTACACCTTC; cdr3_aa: CASREPNYGYTF
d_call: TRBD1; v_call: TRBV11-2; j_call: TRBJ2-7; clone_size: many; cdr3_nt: TGTGCCAGCAGCTCCCGGGACAGGGGACCCTACGAGCAGTACTTC; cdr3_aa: CASSSRDRGPYEQYF
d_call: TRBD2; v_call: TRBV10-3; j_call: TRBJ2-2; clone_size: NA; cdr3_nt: TGTGCCATCAAGAGCGGGGGGTCGAACACCGGGGAGCTGTTTTTT; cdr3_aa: CAIKSGGSNTGELFF
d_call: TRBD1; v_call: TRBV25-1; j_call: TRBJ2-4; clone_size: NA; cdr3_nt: TGTGCCAGCGGACAGGGCAACATTCAGTACTTC; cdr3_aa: CASGQGNIQYF
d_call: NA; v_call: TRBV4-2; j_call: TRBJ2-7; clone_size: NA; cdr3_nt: TGTGCCAGCAGCCAAGATAGGGGATTGATCGCCTACGAGCAGTACTTC; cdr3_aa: CASSQDRGLIAYEQYF
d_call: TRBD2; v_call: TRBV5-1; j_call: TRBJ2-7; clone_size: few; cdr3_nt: TGCGCCAGCAGCAAAGACGGACTAGCGGGTTCCTACGAGCAGTACTTC; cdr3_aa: CASSKDGLAGSYEQYF
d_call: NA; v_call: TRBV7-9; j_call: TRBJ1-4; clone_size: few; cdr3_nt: TGTGCCAGCGGGGAGTCGGGTGAAAAACTGTTTTTT; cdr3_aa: CASGESGEKLFF
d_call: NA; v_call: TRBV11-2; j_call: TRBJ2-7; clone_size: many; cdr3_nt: TGTGCCAGCAGCTCCAGGGGAGGGTATTACGAGCAGTACTTC; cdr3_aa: CASSSRGGYYEQYF
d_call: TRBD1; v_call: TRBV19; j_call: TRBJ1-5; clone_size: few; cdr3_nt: TGTGCCAGTGGGTTTACAGGGGGCAATCAGCCCCAGCATTTT; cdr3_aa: CASGFTGGNQPQHF
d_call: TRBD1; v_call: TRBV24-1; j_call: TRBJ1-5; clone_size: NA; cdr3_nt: TGTGCCACCAGTGATTTAGGGACAGGGGATCAGCCCCAGCCTTTT; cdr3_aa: CATSDLGTGDQPQPF
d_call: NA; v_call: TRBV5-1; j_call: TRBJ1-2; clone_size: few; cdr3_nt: TGCGCCAGCAGCTTGGCCCAACAGCCTTATGGCGGCTACACCTTC; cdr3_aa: CASSLAQQPYGGYTF
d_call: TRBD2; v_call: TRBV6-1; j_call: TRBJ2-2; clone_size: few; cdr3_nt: TGTGCCAGCCGCCCGGCGGGGGAGAACACCGGGGAGCTGTTTTTT; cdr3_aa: CASRPAGENTGELFF
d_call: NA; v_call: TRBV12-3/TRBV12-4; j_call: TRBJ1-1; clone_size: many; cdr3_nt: TGTGCCAGCAGTTTAAGACAGTCGAACACTGAAGCTTTCTTT; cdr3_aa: CASSLRQSNTEAFF
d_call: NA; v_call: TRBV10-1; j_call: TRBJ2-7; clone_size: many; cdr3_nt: TGCGCCAGCAGTTCTGGCCCGGGCTCCCCCTCCTACGAGCAGTACTTC; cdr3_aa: CASSSGPGSPSYEQYF
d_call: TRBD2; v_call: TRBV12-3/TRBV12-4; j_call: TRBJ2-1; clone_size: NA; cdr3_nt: TGTGCCAGCAGTTACCTGGGACTAGCGGGGCCCAATGAGCAGTTCTTC; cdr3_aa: CASSYLGLAGPNEQFF
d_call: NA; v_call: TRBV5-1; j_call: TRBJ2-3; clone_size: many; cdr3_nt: TGCGCCAGCAGCAACCCAGTATCTAGCACAGATACGCAGTATTTT; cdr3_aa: CASSNPVSSTDTQYF
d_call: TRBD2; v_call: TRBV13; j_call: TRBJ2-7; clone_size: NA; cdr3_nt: TGTGCCAGCAGCTTAGGGACTAGCGGAGAGTACTTC; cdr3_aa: CASSLGTSGEYF
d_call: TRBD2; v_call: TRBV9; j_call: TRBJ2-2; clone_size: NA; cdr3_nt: TGTGCCAGCAGCGTCCTATATAGCGGGGGGAGGTCCGGGGAGCTGTTTTTT; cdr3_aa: CASSVLYSGGRSGELFF
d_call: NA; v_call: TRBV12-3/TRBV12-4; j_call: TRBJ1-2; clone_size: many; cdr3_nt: TGTGCCACCAGATATGGCTACACCTTC; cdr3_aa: CATRYGYTF
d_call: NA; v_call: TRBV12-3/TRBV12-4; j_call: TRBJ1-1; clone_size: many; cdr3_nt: TGTGCCAGCAGTTTAGGCCGACAGAACACTGAAGCTTTCTTT; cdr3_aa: CASSLGRQNTEAFF
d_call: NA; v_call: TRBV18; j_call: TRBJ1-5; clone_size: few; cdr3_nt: TGTGCCAGCTCACGACTTCCAGGCCGGAGAGACAATCAGCCCCAGCATTTT; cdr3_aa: CASSRLPGRRDNQPQHF
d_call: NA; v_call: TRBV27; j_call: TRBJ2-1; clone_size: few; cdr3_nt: TGTGCCAGCAGTTTTTTCAGAGCTTCCTACAATGAGCAGTTCTTC; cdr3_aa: CASSFFRASYNEQFF
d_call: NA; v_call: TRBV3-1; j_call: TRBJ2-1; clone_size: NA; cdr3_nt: TGTGCCAGCAGCCTCACCGGTAGGGTCGAGGGGGGTTCCTACAATGAGCAGTTCTTC; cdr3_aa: CASSLTGRVEGGSYNEQFF
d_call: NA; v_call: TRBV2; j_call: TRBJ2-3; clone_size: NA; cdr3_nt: TGTGCCAGCAGTGAATCGTTGGGGGGAAAGGATACGCAGTATTTT; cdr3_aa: CASSESLGGKDTQYF
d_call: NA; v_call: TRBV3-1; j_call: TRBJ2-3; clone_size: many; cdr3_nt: TGTGCCAGCAGCCATTACGCGGGTGGCACAGATACGCAGTATTTT; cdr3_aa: CASSHYAGGTDTQYF
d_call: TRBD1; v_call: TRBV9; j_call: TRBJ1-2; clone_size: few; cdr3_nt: TGTGCCAGCAGCGTACAAGGGACAGGGTACGATGGCTACACCTTC; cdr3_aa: CASSVQGTGYDGYTF
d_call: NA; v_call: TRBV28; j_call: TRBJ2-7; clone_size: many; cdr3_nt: TGTGCCAGCAGTTTGGAACGCGGGGACGACGAGCAGTACTTC; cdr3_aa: CASSLERGDDEQYF
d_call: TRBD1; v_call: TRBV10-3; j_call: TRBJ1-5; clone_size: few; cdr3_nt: TGTGCCATCAGCCCAGACAGGGGGCAGCCCCAGCATTTT; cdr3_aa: CAISPDRGQPQHF
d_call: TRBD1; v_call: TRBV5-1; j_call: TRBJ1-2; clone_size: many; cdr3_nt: TGCGCCAGCAGCAAGGGACAGGAGATTAACTATGGCTACACCTTC; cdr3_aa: CASSKGQEINYGYTF
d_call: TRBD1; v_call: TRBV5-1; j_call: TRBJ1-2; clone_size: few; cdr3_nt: TGCGCCAGCAGCTTGGAGTGGACAGGGGAGGGCTACACCTTC; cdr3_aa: CASSLEWTGEGYTF
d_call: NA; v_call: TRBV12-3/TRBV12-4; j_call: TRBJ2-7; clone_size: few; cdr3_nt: TGTGCCAGCAGCTCCCCGGTCGTGGGCGAGCAGTACTTC; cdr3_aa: CASSSPVVGEQYF
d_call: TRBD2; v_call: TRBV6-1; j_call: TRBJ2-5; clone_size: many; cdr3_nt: TGTGCCAGCAGTATACCGACTAGCGGGGGTGGGGAGACCCAGTACTTC; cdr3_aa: CASSIPTSGGGETQYF
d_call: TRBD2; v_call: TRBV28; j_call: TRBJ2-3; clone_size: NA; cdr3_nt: TGTGCCAGCAGCTACTCTAGGGGAGGGAGAGATACGCAGTATTTT; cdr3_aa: CASSYSRGGRDTQYF
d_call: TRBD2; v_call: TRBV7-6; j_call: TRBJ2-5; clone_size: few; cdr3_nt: TGTGCCAGCAGCTTAGAGCCGACCCAACCTGGCGGGGGATCCCCAGAGACCCAGTACTTC; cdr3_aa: CASSLEPTQPGGGSPETQYF
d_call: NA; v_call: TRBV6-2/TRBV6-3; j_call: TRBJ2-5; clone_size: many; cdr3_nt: TGTGCCAGCAGTGATCCGGCGGAGACCCAGTACTTC; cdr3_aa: CASSDPAETQYF
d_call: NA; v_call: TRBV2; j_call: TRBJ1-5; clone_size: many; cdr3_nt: TGTGCCAGCAGTTACAATCCGACACTTAGCAATCAGCCCCAGCATTTT; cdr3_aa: CASSYNPTLSNQPQHF
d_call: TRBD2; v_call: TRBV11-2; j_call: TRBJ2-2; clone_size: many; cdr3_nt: TGTGCCAGCAGCCTCCGACTAGCGGGGGGGCCGCGTCCCGGGGAGCTGTTTTTT; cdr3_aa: CASSLRLAGGPRPGELFF
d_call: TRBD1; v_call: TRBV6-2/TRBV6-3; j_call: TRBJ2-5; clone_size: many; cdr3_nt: TGTGCCAGCAGTGAAAGGACAGGAGAGACCCAGTACTTC; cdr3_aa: CASSERTGETQYF
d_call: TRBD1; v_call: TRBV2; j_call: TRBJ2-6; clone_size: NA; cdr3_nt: TGTGCCAGCAGTTACTCCCCGGGACAGCCCTCTGGGGCCAACGTCCTGACTTTC; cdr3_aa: CASSYSPGQPSGANVLTF
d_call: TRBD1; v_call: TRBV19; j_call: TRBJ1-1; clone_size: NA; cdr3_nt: TGTGCCAGTAGTGATTTTTGGACAGGTATGAACACTGAAGCTTTCTTT; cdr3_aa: CASSDFWTGMNTEAFF
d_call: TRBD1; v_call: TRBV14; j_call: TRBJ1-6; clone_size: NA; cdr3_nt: TGTGCCAGCAGCCAAACGGACAGGGGAAATTCACCCCTCCACTTT; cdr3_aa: CASSQTDRGNSPLHF
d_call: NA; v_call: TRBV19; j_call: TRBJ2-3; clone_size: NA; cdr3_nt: TGTGCCAGTAGCATCCCGCCTTTCACAGATACGCAGTATTTT; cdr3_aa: CASSIPPFTDTQYF